These T cell receptor beta chains were read from a single sample in a study of shared clonotypes between healthy human individuals. Here immunoSEQ multiplex PCR was the method, and the copy in TCRdb shows in-frame clones only, minus some. The sample shows roughly 600,000 clones, about 98% of them seen only once. The sequencing sample was made of naive CD8+ T cells sorted from blood. These receptors originate from a man under 40 in good health. The CDR3 runs from the conserved cysteine through the conserved F or W. The order of the fields is clone size, J gene, D gene, V gene, CDR3 protein, CDR3 DNA. A D gene is named only where the DNA matches it firmly. The listing skips clone size in some rows; elsewhere it reads once, few, many or a size class.

NA,TRBJ2-7,TRBD2,TRBV5-4,CASSTRGVEQYF,TGTGCCAGCTCAACGCGGGGGGTTGAGCAGTACTTC
NA,TRBJ2-7,TRBD2,TRBV19,CASSIGTSGSTREQYF,TGTGCCAGTAGTATCGGGACTAGCGGGAGTACGCGCGAGCAGTACTTC
NA,TRBJ2-3,NA,TRBV4-1,CASSSRPLAGTDTQYF,TGCGCCAGCAGTTCGAGACCCTTAGCAGGCACAGATACGCAGTATTTT
NA,TRBJ1-2,NA,TRBV4-3,CASSQDPANYGYTF,TGCGCCAGCAGCCAAGATCCTGCTAACTATGGCTACACCTTC
NA,TRBJ2-7,TRBD2,TRBV6-5,CASSYSRAGDYYEQYF,TGTGCCAGCAGTTACTCGAGGGCGGGAGACTACTACGAGCAGTACTTC
NA,TRBJ2-5,NA,TRBV10-3,CAISESPGDQETQYF,TGTGCCATCAGTGAGTCTCCCGGAGATCAAGAGACCCAGTACTTC
NA,TRBJ2-2,TRBD2,TRBV19,CASGGQAGGPGYTGELFF,TGTGCCAGTGGCGGGCAAGCGGGAGGGCCCGGGTACACCGGGGAGCTGTTTTTT
NA,TRBJ2-1,NA,TRBV27,CASSLELAPTSSYNEQFF,TGTGCCAGCAGTTTAGAGCTGGCGCCCACGAGCTCCTACAATGAGCAGTTCTTC
NA,TRBJ2-7,NA,TRBV9,CASSVGAGYHEQYF,TGTGCCAGCAGCGTAGGTGCAGGGTACCACGAGCAGTACTTC
NA,TRBJ2-2,NA,TRBV7-9,CASSLVQGSTGELFF,TGTGCCAGCAGCTTAGTCCAGGGGTCCACCGGGGAGCTGTTTTTT
NA,TRBJ2-1,TRBD2,TRBV27,CASSLGLGTSGRAGIDEQFF,TGTGCCAGCAGTTTGGGCCTCGGGACTAGCGGGAGGGCCGGGATTGATGAGCAGTTCTTC
NA,TRBJ2-1,NA,TRBV29-1,CSAGGNEQFF,TGCTCAGCCGGGGGCAATGAGCAGTTCTTC
NA,TRBJ1-5,TRBD1,TRBV27,CASRSTTGNQPQHF,TGTGCCAGCAGGTCCACGACAGGGAATCAGCCCCAGCATTTT
NA,TRBJ2-7,TRBD2,TRBV7-9,CASSPIVGLAGGSSYEQYF,TGTGCCAGCAGCCCAATCGTGGGACTAGCGGGAGGGAGCTCCTACGAGCAGTACTTC
NA,TRBJ2-4,TRBD1,TRBV27,CASSKGTGRKNIQYF,TGTGCCAGCAGTAAAGGGACAGGGAGGAAAAACATTCAGTACTTC
NA,TRBJ2-1,NA,TRBV29-1,CSAARRGFYNEQFF,TGCAGCGCCGCACGCCGGGGTTTTTACAATGAGCAGTTCTTC
NA,TRBJ1-1,NA,TRBV27,CASSLFMGGEAFF,TGTGCCAGCAGTTTATTTATGGGCGGTGAAGCTTTCTTT
NA,TRBJ1-5,TRBD1,TRBV6-1,CASSELVGQGAGQPQHF,TGTGCCAGCAGTGAATTGGTGGGACAGGGGGCGGGTCAGCCCCAGCATTTT
NA,TRBJ2-1,TRBD2,TRBV7-9,CASSPRTSAYNEQFF,TGTGCCAGCAGCCCGAGGACTAGCGCCTACAATGAGCAGTTCTTC
NA,TRBJ2-7,NA,TRBV11-2,CASSSPGSSYEQYF,TGTGCCAGCAGTTCTCCGGGTTCATCCTACGAGCAGTACTTC
NA,TRBJ2-1,NA,TRBV15,CATSKADYNEQFF,TGTGCCACCAGCAAGGCAGACTACAATGAGCAGTTCTTC
NA,TRBJ2-3,NA,TRBV28,CASSDGRPTSTDTQYF,TGTGCCAGCAGCGACGGACGTCCTACTAGCACAGATACGCAGTATTTT
NA,TRBJ2-3,TRBD2,TRBV9,CASSGTTSGRGTGTQYF,TGTGCCAGCAGCGGGACGACTAGCGGGAGAGGAACCGGTACGCAGTATTTT
NA,TRBJ2-3,NA,TRBV5-1,CASSLAVAATDTQYF,TGCGCCAGCAGCTTGGCGGTAGCGGCCACAGATACGCAGTATTTT
NA,TRBJ1-1,TRBD1,TRBV29-1,CSVMGQTSDTEAFF,TGCAGCGTTATGGGACAGACTTCGGACACTGAAGCTTTCTTT
NA,TRBJ2-5,TRBD2,TRBV30,CAWSPSLGGVQETQYF,TGTGCCTGGAGTCCCTCTCTGGGGGGGGTCCAAGAGACCCAGTACTTC
NA,TRBJ2-1,NA,TRBV6-1,CASSDDPGLLSTYNEQFF,TGTGCCAGCAGTGACGATCCGGGACTCCTTAGCACCTACAATGAGCAGTTCTTC
NA,TRBJ2-7,NA,TRBV30,CAWNGPSPTYEQYF,TGTGCCTGGAACGGACCCTCGCCTACCTACGAGCAGTACTTC
NA,TRBJ2-5,TRBD2,TRBV7-9,CASSSGLAGEETQYF,TGTGCCAGCAGCTCGGGACTAGCGGGAGAAGAGACCCAGTACTTC
once,TRBJ1-2,NA,TRBV7-9,CASSLVHTERSYGYTF,TGTGCCAGCAGCTTAGTCCACACGGAACGTAGCTATGGCTACACCTTC
NA,TRBJ2-7,NA,TRBV11-3,CASSDRDTEGEQYF,TGTGCCAGCAGCGACCGGGACACCGAGGGCGAGCAGTACTTC
NA,TRBJ2-1,NA,TRBV27,CASRALTHEQFF,TGTGCCAGCAGAGCCTTGACCCATGAGCAGTTCTTC
NA,TRBJ2-3,NA,TRBV7-9,CASGAPRQTSTDTQYF,TGTGCCAGCGGGGCCCCTCGACAGACAAGCACAGATACGCAGTATTTT
NA,TRBJ2-7,NA,TRBV5-6,CASSFSLTVYEQYF,TGTGCCAGCAGCTTTTCTTTAACGGTCTACGAGCAGTACTTC
NA,TRBJ1-1,NA,TRBV25-1,CASRSGTMVTNTEAFF,TGTGCCAGCAGATCCGGGACAATGGTAACGAACACTGAAGCTTTCTTT
NA,TRBJ2-5,NA,TRBV9,CASSVGIKETQYF,TGTGCCAGCAGCGTAGGCATCAAGGAGACCCAGTACTTC
NA,TRBJ2-7,NA,TRBV7-9,CASSLVLHEQYF,TGTGCCAGCAGCTTAGTCTTACACGAGCAGTACTTC
once,TRBJ2-3,NA,TRBV27,CASTPWGTDTQYF,TGTGCCAGCACCCCGTGGGGCACAGATACGCAGTATTTT
NA,TRBJ2-3,NA,TRBV14,CASSHSGQYTDTQYF,TGTGCCAGCAGCCACAGTGGACAGTACACAGATACGCAGTATTTT
NA,TRBJ2-2,NA,TRBV2,CASSSGQNTGELFF,TGTGCCAGCAGTTCTGGACAGAACACCGGGGAGCTGTTTTTT